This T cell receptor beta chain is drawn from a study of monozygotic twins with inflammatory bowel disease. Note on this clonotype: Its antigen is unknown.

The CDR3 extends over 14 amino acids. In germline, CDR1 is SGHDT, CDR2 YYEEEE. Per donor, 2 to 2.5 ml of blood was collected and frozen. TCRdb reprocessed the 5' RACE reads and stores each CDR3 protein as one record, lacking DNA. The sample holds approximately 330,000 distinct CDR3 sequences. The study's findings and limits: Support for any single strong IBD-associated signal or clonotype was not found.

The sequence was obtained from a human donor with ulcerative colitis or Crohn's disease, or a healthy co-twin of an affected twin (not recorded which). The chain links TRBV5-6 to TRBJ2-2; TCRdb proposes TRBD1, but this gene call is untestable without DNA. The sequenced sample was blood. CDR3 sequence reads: CASSLAYGGPELFF.